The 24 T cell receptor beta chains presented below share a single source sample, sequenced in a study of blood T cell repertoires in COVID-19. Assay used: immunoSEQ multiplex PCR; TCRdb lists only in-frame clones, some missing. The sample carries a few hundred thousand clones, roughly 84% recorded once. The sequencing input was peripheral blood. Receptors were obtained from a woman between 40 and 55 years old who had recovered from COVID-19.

The CDR3 spells CASNRWTGTENYGYTF. The CDR3 region has the DNA TGTGCCAGTAATCGATGGACAGGGACGGAGAACTATGGCTACACCTTC. The chain combines TRBV19 with TRBJ1-2; 8 nucleotides line up with TRBD1. The CDR3 spans 16 residues. From germline, CDR1 is LNHDA and CDR2 SQIVND (reference sequence). V shed 7 bases, J shed 2 bases, and the junction held 12 bases outside the gene matches.

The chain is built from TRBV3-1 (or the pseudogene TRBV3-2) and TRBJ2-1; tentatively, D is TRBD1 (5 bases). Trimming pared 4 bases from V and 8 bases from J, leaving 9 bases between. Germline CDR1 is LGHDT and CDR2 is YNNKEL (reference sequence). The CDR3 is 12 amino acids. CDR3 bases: TGTGCCAGCAGCCCCACCAGGGATGAGCAGTTCTTC. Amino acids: CASSPTRDEQFF.

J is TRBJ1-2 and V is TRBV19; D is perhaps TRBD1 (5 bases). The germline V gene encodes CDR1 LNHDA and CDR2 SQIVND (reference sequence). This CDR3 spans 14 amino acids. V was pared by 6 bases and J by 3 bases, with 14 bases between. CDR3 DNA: TGTGCCAGTAGAGACAGCCGCGAAGACTATGGCTACACCTTC. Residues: CASRDSREDYGYTF. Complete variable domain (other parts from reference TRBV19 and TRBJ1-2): DGGITQSPKYLFRKEGQNVTLSCEQNLNHDAMYWYRQDPGQGLRLIYYSQIVNDFQKGDIAEGYSVSREKKESFPLTVTSAQKNPTAFYLCASRDSREDYGYTFGSGTRLTVV.

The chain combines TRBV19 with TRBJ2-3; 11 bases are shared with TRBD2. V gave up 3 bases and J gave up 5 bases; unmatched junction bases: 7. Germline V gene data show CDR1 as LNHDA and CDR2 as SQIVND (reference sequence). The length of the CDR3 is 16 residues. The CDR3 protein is CASSILAGGLRDTQYF. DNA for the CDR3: TGTGCCAGTAGTATCTTAGCGGGGGGGCTCAGAGATACGCAGTATTTT.

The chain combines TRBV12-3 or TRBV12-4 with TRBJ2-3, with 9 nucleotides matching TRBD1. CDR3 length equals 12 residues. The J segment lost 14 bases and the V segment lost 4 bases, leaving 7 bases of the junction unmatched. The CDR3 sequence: CASSYTGTGLYF. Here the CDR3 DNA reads TGTGCCAGCAGTTATACCGGGACAGGGCTGTATTTT.

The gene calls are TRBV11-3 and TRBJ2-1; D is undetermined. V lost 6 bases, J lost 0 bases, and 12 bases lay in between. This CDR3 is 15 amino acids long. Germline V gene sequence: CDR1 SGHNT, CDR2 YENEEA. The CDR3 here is CASSRRINSYNEQFF. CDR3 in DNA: TGTGCCAGCAGTCGGAGAATAAACTCCTACAATGAGCAGTTCTTC.

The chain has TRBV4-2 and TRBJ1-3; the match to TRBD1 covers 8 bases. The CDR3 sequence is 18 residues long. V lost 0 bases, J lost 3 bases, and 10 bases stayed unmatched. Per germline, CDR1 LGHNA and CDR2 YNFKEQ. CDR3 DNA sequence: TGTGCCAGCAGCCAAGACGACAGTCAGGGGGCAGTTGGAAACACCATATATTTT. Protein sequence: CASSQDDSQGAVGNTIYF.

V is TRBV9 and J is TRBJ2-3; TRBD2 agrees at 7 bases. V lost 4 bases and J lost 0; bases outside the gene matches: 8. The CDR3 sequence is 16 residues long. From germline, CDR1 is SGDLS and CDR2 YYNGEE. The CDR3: CASSLRLASSTDTQYF. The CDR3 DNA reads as TGTGCCAGCAGCCTTAGACTAGCCAGTAGCACAGATACGCAGTATTTT.

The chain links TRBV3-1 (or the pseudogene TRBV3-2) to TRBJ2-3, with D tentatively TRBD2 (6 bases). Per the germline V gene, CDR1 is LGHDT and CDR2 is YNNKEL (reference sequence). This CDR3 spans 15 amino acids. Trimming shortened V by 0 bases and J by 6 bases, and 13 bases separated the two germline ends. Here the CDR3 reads CASSQDRYRGDTQYF. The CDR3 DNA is TGTGCCAGCAGCCAAGACAGGTATCGGGGGGATACGCAGTATTTT.

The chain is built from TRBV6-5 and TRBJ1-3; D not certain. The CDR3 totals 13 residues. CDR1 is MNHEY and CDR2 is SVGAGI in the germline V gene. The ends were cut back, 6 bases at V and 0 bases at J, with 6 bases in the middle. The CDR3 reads CASRESSGNTIYF. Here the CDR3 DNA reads TGTGCCAGCAGAGAGAGCTCTGGAAACACCATATATTTT.

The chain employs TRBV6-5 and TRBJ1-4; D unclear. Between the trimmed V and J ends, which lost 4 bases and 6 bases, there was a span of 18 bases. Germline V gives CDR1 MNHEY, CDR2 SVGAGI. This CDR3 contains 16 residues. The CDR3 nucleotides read TGTGCCAGCAGTTTTCCCCCCAGTGGCATGGATGAAAAACTGTTTTTT. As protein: CASSFPPSGMDEKLFF.

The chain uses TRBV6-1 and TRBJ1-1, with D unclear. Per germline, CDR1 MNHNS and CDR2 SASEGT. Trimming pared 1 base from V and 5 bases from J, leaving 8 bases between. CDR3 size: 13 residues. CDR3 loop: CASSEVGGTEAFF. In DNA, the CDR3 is TGTGCCAGCAGTGAAGTCGGAGGGACTGAAGCTTTCTTT.

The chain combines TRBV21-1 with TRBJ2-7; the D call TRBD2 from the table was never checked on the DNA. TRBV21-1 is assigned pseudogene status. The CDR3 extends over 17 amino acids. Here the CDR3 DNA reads TGTGCCAGCAGCAAACGGGCGGGGGGGCCCGTCGGGTACGAGCAGTACTTC. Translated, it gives CASSKRAGGPVGYEQYF.

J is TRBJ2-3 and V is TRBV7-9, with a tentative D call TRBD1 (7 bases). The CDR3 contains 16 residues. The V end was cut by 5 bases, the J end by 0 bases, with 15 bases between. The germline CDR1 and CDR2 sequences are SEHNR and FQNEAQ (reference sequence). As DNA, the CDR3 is TGTGCCAGCAGCCAGCGCGGGACAGAAAGCACAGATACGCAGTATTTT. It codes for CASSQRGTESTDTQYF. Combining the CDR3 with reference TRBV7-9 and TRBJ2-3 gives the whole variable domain DTGVSQNPRHKITKRGQNVTFRCDPISEHNRLYWYRQTLGQGPEFLTYFQNEAQLEKSRLLSDRFSAERPKGSFSTLEIQRTEQGDSAMYLCASSQRGTESTDTQYFGPGTRLTVL.

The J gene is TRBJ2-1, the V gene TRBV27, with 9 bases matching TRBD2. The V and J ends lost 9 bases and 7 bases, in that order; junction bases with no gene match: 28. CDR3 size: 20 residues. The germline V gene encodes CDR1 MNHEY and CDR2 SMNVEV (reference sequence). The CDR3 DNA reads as TGTGCCAGTCATCATATAAGGGGCCTAGCGGGGTCCCATAGGGGGAATGAGCAGTTCTTC. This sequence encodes CASHHIRGLAGSHRGNEQFF.

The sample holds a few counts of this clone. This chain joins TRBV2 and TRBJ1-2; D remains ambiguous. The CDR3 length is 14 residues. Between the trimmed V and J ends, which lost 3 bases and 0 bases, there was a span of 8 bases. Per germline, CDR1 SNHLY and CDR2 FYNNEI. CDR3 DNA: TGTGCCAGCAGTGAGTGGCGGTCTAACTATGGCTACACCTTC. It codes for CASSEWRSNYGYTF.

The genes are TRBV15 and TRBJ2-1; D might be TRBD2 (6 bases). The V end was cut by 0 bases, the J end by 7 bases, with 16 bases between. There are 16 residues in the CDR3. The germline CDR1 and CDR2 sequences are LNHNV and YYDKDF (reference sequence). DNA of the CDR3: TGTGCCACCAGCAGAGATGCGGGATCCTCAAGAAATGAGCAGTTCTTC. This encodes CATSRDAGSSRNEQFF.

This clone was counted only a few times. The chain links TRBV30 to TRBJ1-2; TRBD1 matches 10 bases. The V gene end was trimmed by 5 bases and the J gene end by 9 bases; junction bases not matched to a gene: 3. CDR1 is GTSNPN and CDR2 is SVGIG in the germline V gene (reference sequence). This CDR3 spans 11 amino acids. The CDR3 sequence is CAWDRGPSYTF. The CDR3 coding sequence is TGTGCCTGGGACAGGGGGCCTAGCTACACCTTC.

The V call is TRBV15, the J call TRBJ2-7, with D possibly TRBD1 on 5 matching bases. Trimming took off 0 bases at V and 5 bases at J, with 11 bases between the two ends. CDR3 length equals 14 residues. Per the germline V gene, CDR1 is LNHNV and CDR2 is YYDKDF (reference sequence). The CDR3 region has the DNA TGTGCCACCAGCAGAGACAGGGCAATGAACGAGCAGTACTTC. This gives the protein CATSRDRAMNEQYF.

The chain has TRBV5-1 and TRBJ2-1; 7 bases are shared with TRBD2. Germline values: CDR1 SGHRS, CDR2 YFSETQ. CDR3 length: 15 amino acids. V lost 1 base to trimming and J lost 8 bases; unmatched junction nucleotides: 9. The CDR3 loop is CASSLSGEVWDEQFF. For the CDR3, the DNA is TGCGCCAGCAGCTTGAGCGGGGAGGTTTGGGATGAGCAGTTCTTC.

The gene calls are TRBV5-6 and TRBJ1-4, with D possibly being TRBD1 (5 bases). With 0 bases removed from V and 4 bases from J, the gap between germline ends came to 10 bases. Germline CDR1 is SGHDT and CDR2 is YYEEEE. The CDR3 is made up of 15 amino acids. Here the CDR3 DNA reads TGTGCCAGCAGCTTGGTGGGGCACCATAATGAAAAACTGTTTTTT. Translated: CASSLVGHHNEKLFF.

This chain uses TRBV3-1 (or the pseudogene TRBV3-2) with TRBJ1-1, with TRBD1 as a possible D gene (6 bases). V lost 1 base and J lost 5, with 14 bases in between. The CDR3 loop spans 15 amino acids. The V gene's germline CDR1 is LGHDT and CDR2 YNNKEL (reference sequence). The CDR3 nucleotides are TGTGCCAGCAGCCAAGTCGGTGGGGGCGGGACTGAAGCTTTCTTT. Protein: CASSQVGGGGTEAFF.

Here the CDR3 DNA reads TGTGCCTGGAGTGTACGAGACTTTGAAGCTTTCTTT. Residues: CAWSVRDFEAFF. This chain uses TRBV30 with TRBJ1-1; D ambiguous. CDR3 size: 12 residues. The germline gives CDR1 GTSNPN, CDR2 SVGIG (reference sequence). Trimming took 0 bases from V and 7 from J, leaving 9 bases between them.

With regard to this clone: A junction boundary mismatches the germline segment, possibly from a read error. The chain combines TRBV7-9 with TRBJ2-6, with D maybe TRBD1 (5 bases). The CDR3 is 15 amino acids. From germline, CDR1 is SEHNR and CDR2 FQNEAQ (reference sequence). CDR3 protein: CASSLDSSGANILTF. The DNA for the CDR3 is TGTGCCAGCAGCTTAGATTCGTCTGGGGCCAACATCCTGACTTTC.